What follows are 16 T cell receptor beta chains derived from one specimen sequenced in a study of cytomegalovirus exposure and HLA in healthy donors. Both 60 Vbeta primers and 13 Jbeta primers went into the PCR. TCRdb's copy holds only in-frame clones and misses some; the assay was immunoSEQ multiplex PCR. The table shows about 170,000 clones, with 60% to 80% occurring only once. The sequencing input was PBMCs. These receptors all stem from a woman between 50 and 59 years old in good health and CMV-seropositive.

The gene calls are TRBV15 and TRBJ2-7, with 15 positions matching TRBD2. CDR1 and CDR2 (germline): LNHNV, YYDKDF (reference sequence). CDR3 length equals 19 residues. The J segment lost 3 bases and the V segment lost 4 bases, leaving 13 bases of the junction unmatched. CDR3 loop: CATSTGTSGGPAGVYEQYF. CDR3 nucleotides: TGTGCCACCAGCACTGGGACTAGCGGGGGGCCCGCAGGTGTCTACGAGCAGTACTTC.

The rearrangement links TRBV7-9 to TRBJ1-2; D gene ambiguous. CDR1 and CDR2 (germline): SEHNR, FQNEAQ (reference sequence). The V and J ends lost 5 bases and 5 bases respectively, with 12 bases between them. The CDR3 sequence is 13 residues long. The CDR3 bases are TGTGCCAGCAGCCCTGACACCTTGTATGGCTACACCTTC. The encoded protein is CASSPDTLYGYTF. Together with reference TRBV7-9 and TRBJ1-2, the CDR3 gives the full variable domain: DTGVSQNPRHKITKRGQNVTFRCDPISEHNRLYWYRQTLGQGPEFLTYFQNEAQLEKSRLLSDRFSAERPKGSFSTLEIQRTEQGDSAMYLCASSPDTLYGYTFGSGTRLTVV.

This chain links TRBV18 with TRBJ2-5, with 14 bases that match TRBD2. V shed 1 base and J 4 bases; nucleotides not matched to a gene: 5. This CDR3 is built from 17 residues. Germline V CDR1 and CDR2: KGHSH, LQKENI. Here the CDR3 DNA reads TGTGCCAGCTCACCACGAGGACTAGCGGGGGGCCCAGAGACCCAGTACTTC. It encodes CASSPRGLAGGPETQYF. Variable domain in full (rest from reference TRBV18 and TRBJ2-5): NAGVMQNPRHLVRRRGQEARLRCSPMKGHSHVYWYRQLPEEGLKFMVYLQKENIIDESGMPKERFSAEFPKEGPSILRIQQVVRGDSAAYFCASSPRGLAGGPETQYFGPGTRLLVL.

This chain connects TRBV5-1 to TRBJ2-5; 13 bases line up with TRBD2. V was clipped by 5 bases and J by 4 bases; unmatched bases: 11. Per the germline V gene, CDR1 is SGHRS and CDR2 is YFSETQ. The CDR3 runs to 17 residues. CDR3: CASRETGTSGVLETQYF. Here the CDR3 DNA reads TGCGCCAGCAGAGAGACCGGGACTAGCGGGGTCTTAGAGACCCAGTACTTC.

CDR3 in DNA: TGCGCCAGCAGCTTGGCGGCTAGCGGGGGGGCCTACAATGAGCAGTTCTTC. Protein sequence: CASSLAASGGAYNEQFF. The rearrangement uses TRBV5-1 and TRBJ2-1; 12 nucleotides agree with TRBD2. CDR3 length equals 17 residues. V shed 0 bases and J 2 bases; nucleotides not matched to a gene: 3. Germline CDR1 and CDR2: SGHRS and YFSETQ. The variable domain in full, completed from reference TRBV5-1 and TRBJ2-1, reads KAGVTQTPRYLIKTRGQQVTLSCSPISGHRSVSWYQQTPGQGLQFLFEYFSETQRNKGNFPGRFSGRQFSNSRSEMNVSTLELGDSALYLCASSLAASGGAYNEQFFGPGTRLTVL.

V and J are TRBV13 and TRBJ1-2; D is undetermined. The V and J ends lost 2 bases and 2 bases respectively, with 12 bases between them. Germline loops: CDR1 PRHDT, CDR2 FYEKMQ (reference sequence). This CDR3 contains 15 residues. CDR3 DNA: TGTGCCAGCAGCTTAAAGGGTACGGGGAACTATGGCTACACCTTC. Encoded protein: CASSLKGTGNYGYTF.

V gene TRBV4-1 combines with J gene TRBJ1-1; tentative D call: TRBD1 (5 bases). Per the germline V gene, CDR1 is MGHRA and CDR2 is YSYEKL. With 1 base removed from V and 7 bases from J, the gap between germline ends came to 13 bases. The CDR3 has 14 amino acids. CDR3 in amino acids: CASSQVRTSGEAFF. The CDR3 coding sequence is TGCGCCAGCAGCCAAGTCAGGACAAGTGGTGAAGCTTTCTTT.

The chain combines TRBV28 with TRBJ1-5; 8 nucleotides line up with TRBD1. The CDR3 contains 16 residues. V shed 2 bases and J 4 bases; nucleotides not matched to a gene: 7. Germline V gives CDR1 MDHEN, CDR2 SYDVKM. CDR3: CASSLSRDRLNQPQHF. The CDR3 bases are TGTGCCAGCAGTTTAAGCCGGGACAGGCTGAATCAGCCCCAGCATTTT.

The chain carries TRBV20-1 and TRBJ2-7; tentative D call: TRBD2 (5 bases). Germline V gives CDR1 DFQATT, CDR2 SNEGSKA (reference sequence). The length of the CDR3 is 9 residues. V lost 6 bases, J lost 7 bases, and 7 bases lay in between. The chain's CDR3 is CSAGIEQYF. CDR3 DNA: TGCAGTGCCGGGATTGAGCAGTACTTC.

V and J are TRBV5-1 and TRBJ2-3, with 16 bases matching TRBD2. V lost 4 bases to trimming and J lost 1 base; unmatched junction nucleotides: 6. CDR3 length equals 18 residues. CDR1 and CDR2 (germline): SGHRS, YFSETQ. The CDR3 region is CASSLGTSGGEGTDTQYF. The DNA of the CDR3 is TGCGCCAGCAGCCTGGGGACTAGCGGGGGGGAAGGCACAGATACGCAGTATTTT.

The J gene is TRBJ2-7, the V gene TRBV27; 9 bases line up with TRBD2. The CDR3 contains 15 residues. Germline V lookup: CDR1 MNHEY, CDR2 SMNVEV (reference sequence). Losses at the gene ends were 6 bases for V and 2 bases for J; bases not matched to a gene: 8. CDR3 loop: CASSSPPSGAYEQYF. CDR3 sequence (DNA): TGTGCCAGCAGCTCCCCCCCTAGCGGGGCCTACGAGCAGTACTTC.

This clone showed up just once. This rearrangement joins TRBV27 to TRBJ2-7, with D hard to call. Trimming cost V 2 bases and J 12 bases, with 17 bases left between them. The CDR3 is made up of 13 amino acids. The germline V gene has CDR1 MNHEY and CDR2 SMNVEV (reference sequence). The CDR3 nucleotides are TGTGCCAGCAGTTTAATGTGGGCCGACCCGATGTACTTC. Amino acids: CASSLMWADPMYF.

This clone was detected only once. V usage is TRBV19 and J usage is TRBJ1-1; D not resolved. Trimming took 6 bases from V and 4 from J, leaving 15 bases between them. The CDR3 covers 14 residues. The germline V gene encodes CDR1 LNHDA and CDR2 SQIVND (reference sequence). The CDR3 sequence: CASRKTPTTTEAFF. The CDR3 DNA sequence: TGTGCCAGTAGGAAGACACCTACGACCACTGAAGCTTTCTTT.

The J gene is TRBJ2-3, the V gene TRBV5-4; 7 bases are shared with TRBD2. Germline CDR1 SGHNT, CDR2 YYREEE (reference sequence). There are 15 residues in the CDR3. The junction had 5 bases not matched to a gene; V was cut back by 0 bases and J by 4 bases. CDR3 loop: CASSLDPGGPDTQYF. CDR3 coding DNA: TGTGCCAGCAGCTTGGATCCGGGAGGACCAGATACGCAGTATTTT.

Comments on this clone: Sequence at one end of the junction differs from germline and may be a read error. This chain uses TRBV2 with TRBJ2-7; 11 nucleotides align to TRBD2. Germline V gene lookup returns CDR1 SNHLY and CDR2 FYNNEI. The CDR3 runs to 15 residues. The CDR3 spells CASTGLAGGASEQNF. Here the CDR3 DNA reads TGTGCCAGCACCGGTCTAGCGGGAGGTGCAAGCGAGCAGAACTTC.

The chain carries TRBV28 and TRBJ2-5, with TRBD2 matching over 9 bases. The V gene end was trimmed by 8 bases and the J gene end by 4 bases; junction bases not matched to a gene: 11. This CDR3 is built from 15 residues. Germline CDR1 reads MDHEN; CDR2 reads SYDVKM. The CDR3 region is CASGRGSGSTETQYF. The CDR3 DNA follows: TGTGCCAGCGGCAGGGGTAGCGGGAGTACAGAGACCCAGTACTTC.